This is a list of T cell receptor beta chains from one sample in a study of shared clonotypes between healthy human individuals. Profiling relied on immunoSEQ multiplex PCR, and the TCRdb table lists in-frame clones only, not all of them. The table has some 2.4 million clones, 93% seen once; the top ten hold about 0.38%. Sequencing used naive CD4+ T cells from PBMCs. The receptors were sampled from a man between 18 and 29 years old in good health. Some clones in this sample may be carry-over from other donors' samples. Both conserved end residues are part of each CDR3. D genes are given only for firm matches. Size tells how often a clone was seen (once, few, many) or the class of an expanded clone, and some rows leave it out.

-	TRBV19	-	TRBJ2-1	CASRLANEQFF	TGTGCCAGTAGGTTAGCCAATGAGCAGTTCTTC
-	TRBV28	-	TRBJ1-5	CASSRDTNVNQPQHF	TGTGCCAGCAGTCGGGACACCAACGTCAATCAGCCCCAGCATTTT
-	TRBV18	TRBD2	TRBJ2-1	CASTGLAGLQFF	TGTGCCAGCACGGGACTAGCGGGACTGCAGTTCTTC
-	TRBV28	-	TRBJ2-1	CASRWQGRPVNEQFF	TGTGCCAGCAGGTGGCAGGGAAGGCCGGTAAATGAGCAGTTCTTC
-	TRBV4-2	TRBD1	TRBJ1-3	CASSQLGAGGRGNTIYF	TGTGCCAGCAGCCAGCTGGGGGCAGGGGGACGCGGAAACACCATATATTTT
-	TRBV28	TRBD1	TRBJ1-3	CASRKQGANTIYF	TGTGCCAGCAGAAAACAGGGGGCAAACACCATATATTTT
-	TRBV4-2	TRBD2	TRBJ2-7	CASSHSTSGTYEQYF	TGTGCCAGCAGCCATTCTACTAGCGGCACCTACGAGCAGTACTTC
-	TRBV7-8	-	TRBJ1-5	CASSLFWGGNQPQHF	TGTGCCAGCAGCTTATTTTGGGGGGGGAATCAGCCCCAGCATTTT
once	TRBV28	-	TRBJ1-1	CASSLGWLSEREDTEAFF	TGTGCCAGCAGTTTGGGTTGGCTATCTGAGCGGGAAGACACTGAAGCTTTCTTT
-	TRBV6-5	-	TRBJ1-2	CASSYSTGVANYGYTF	TGTGCCAGCAGTTACTCGACGGGGGTGGCTAACTATGGCTACACCTTC
-	TRBV9	TRBD2	TRBJ2-1	CASTPSGSYNEQFF	TGTGCCAGCACCCCTAGCGGGAGCTACAATGAGCAGTTCTTC
-	TRBV19	-	TRBJ2-3	CASTPTGTDTQYF	TGTGCCAGTACCCCGACCGGAACAGATACGCAGTATTTT
-	TRBV30	-	TRBJ1-1	CAWSVHPGEGVGTEAFF	TGTGCCTGGAGTGTACATCCGGGGGAGGGCGTTGGCACTGAAGCTTTCTTT
-	TRBV4-1	TRBD1	TRBJ2-5	CASSQTGGETQYF	TGCGCCAGCAGCCAGACAGGGGGAGAGACCCAGTACTTC
-	TRBV2	TRBD1	TRBJ1-1	CASQGAGTEAFF	TGTGCATCACAGGGGGCAGGCACTGAAGCTTTCTTT
-	TRBV5-1	TRBD2	TRBJ2-7	CASSLSPGLAHYEQYF	TGCGCCAGCAGCTTGTCCCCGGGACTAGCGCACTACGAGCAGTACTTC
-	TRBV5-8	TRBD2	TRBJ2-1	CASSLGTSGRKGEQFF	TGTGCCAGCAGCCTCGGGACTAGCGGACGGAAGGGGGAGCAGTTCTTC
-	TRBV7-9	-	TRBJ2-3	CASSFSGGDTQYF	TGTGCCAGCAGCTTTTCCGGCGGTGATACGCAGTATTTT
-	TRBV6-1	TRBD2	TRBJ2-7	CASGGGEQYF	TGTGCCAGCGGGGGGGGTGAGCAGTACTTC
-	TRBV5-1	TRBD2	TRBJ2-2	CASSLGLAVTGELFF	TGCGCCAGCAGCTTGGGACTAGCTGTCACCGGGGAGCTGTTTTTT
-	TRBV7-9	TRBD1	TRBJ2-5	CASTSGTGLWETQYF	TGTGCCAGCACCTCCGGGACAGGGTTGTGGGAGACCCAGTACTTC
-	TRBV5-4	TRBD2	TRBJ2-5	CASSRSTSPQETQYF	TGTGCCAGCAGCCGGTCGACTAGCCCTCAAGAGACCCAGTACTTC
-	TRBV10-3	TRBD1	TRBJ1-2	CAISESTGASHLYGYTF	TGTGCCATCAGTGAGTCGACAGGGGCCTCTCACTTATATGGCTACACCTTC
few	TRBV18	-	TRBJ1-1	CASSLGKSPNTEAFF	TGTGCCAGCTCACTCGGGAAATCACCTAACACTGAAGCTTTCTTT
-	TRBV7-3	-	TRBJ2-7	CASRGYEQYF	TGTGCCAGCAGGGGCTACGAGCAGTACTTC
-	TRBV4-1	-	TRBJ2-1	CASSQEGLLSSYNEQFF	TGCGCCAGCAGCCAAGAGGGCCTCCTTAGCTCCTACAATGAGCAGTTCTTC
-	TRBV5-1	TRBD2	TRBJ2-1	CASSFGGSTHEQFF	TGCGCCAGCAGCTTTGGCGGGAGTACCCATGAGCAGTTCTTC
-	TRBV30	TRBD2	TRBJ2-1	CAWSRTSGDYNEQFF	TGTGCCTGGAGTCGGACTAGCGGAGATTACAATGAGCAGTTCTTC